A single sample is the source of the 5 T cell receptor beta chains below, sequenced in a study of siplizumab effects on memory and regulatory T cells. Assay: immunoSEQ multiplex PCR; the TCRdb copy retains only in-frame clones and omits some. The sample holds over 85,000 clones, more than 85% seen once. The sample taken for sequencing was CD8+ T cells sorted from blood. Receptors were obtained from a human donor in good health.

The rearrangement joins TRBV11-2 to TRBJ1-1; TRBD1 might be the D (6 bases). Trimming stripped 0 bases from V and 1 base from J, with 12 bases between. The CDR3 is 16 residues long. Germline CDR1 is SGHAT and CDR2 is FQNNGV. CDR3 bases: TGTGCCAGCAGCTTAGATAAGGGGGGTTGGAACACTGAAGCTTTCTTT. This gives the protein CASSLDKGGWNTEAFF.

The rearrangement joins TRBV11-3 to TRBJ2-5; possibly TRBD2 for D (6 bases). V dropped 5 bases and J dropped 5 bases, with 15 bases sitting between them. The CDR3 is 14 amino acids. Germline CDR1 SGHNT, CDR2 YENEEA. The CDR3 nucleotides read TGTGCCAGCAGCCAGCCCCGGAGCGGGGAGACCCAGTACTTC. Encoded protein: CASSQPRSGETQYF.

The chain uses TRBV29-1 and TRBJ2-7, with D uncertain. The CDR3 is 13 amino acids. V shed 2 bases and J shed 1 base, with 9 bases lying between them. CDR1 and CDR2 (germline): SQVTM, ANQGSEA. CDR3 bases: TGCAGCGTTGAAACGCCAGATTCCTACGAGCAGTACTTC. Translation gives CSVETPDSYEQYF.

This clone was detected once. The chain joins TRBV9 to TRBJ2-3; D is possibly TRBD2 (5 bases). The germline V gene has CDR1 SGDLS and CDR2 YYNGEE. This CDR3 has 14 residues. V was trimmed by 3 bases and J by 0 bases, leaving 8 bases between them. The CDR3 spells CASSASGSTDTQYF. CDR3 DNA sequence: TGTGCCAGCAGCGCCAGCGGAAGCACAGATACGCAGTATTTT.

The V and J genes are TRBV14 and TRBJ1-1; the D is unclear. V was clipped by 2 bases and J by 1 base, with 5 bases between them. Germline-derived CDR1 and CDR2 are SGHDN and FVKESK. The CDR3 runs to 13 residues. In nucleotides, the CDR3 is TGTGCCAGCAGCCAACCGGAGAACACTGAAGCTTTCTTT. It is translated as CASSQPENTEAFF.